The rows below give T cell receptor beta chains drawn from one sample of a study of control samples from healthy donors and cancer patients. Assay used: immunoSEQ multiplex PCR; TCRdb lists only in-frame clones, some missing. The sample shows 130,000 or so clones, more than 75% of them seen only once. What was sequenced was blood. The source is a man aged 55 to 70 in good health. CDR3s include the opening cysteine and the closing phenylalanine or tryptophan. D genes are given only for firm matches. Clone sizes are given selectively: once, few, many, or a class where the clone is expanded.

abundance	j_gene	v_gene	d_gene	CDR3nt	CDR3aa
NA	TRBJ1-2	TRBV19	NA	TGTGCCAGTAGTACCCCCTCGGCCGGGAGCTATGGCTACACCTTC	CASSTPSAGSYGYTF
NA	TRBJ1-2	TRBV10-1	NA	TGCGCCAGCAGCGACGGGGTCGGTGGGGACTATGGCTACACCTTC	CASSDGVGGDYGYTF
NA	TRBJ2-7	TRBV6-5	NA	TGTGCCAGCAGTACCAGGGTTCCCGCCTACGAGCAGTACTTC	CASSTRVPAYEQYF
NA	TRBJ1-2	TRBV28	TRBD1	TGTGCCAGCAGTTTGGAAGGGACAGGGATCTATGGCTACACCTTC	CASSLEGTGIYGYTF
NA	TRBJ1-1	TRBV13	NA	TGTGCCAGCAGCTTCCGGGCAGGGGTCGGTAGTGAGACTGAAGCTTTCTTT	CASSFRAGVGSETEAFF
once	TRBJ2-3	TRBV9	NA	TGTGCCAGCAGCGTAGCCGTGGGGGGCACAGATACGCAGTATTTT	CASSVAVGGTDTQYF
NA	TRBJ2-7	TRBV27	TRBD1	TGTGCCAGCAGTCTCCCGGGACAGGGCCCCCAAGAGCAGTACTTC	CASSLPGQGPQEQYF
NA	TRBJ2-3	TRBV7-2	TRBD2	TGTGCCAGCAGCTTTAGAGCGGGGGGTTTCACAGATACGCAGTATTTT	CASSFRAGGFTDTQYF
NA	TRBJ2-3	TRBV5-1	TRBD2	TGCGCCAGCAGCTTGGCAGCGGGAGTCACAGATACGCAGTATTTT	CASSLAAGVTDTQYF
NA	TRBJ2-5	TRBV27	NA	TGTGCCAGCAGTTTACAGGGAAGGGAGACCCAGTACTTC	CASSLQGRETQYF
NA	TRBJ2-3	TRBV9	TRBD2	TGTGCCAGCAGCGTCATAGCGGGGGGGATTCTAGATACGCAGTATTTT	CASSVIAGGILDTQYF
few	TRBJ1-4	TRBV11-2	NA	TGTGCCAGCAGCTTGGGGGCAGGGGAAAAACTGTTTTTT	CASSLGAGEKLFF
NA	TRBJ1-2	TRBV10-3	NA	TGTGCCATCAGTCCAGGGGACGGCTACACCTTC	CAISPGDGYTF
NA	TRBJ2-7	TRBV7-2	TRBD2	TGTGCCAGCAGCACCCAAGGACTAGCGGGGTGGGAGCAGTACTTC	CASSTQGLAGWEQYF
NA	TRBJ1-5	TRBV7-2	NA	TGTGCCAGCAGCTTAGAGGGAGGGGTCAATCAGCCCCAGCATTTT	CASSLEGGVNQPQHF
once	TRBJ1-4	TRBV18	NA	TGTGCCAGCTCACCGACAGTGGGGTTATATGAAAAACTGTTTTTT	CASSPTVGLYEKLFF
once	TRBJ2-7	TRBV28	TRBD1	TGTGCCAGCAGTTTAGCCGGGACAGTCTACGAGCAGTACTTC	CASSLAGTVYEQYF
NA	TRBJ2-5	TRBV21-1	NA	TGTGCCAGCAGCAAAAAGTGTGTGCGGGGTATGAGAAAGACCCAGTACTTC	CASSKKCVRGMRKTQYF
NA	TRBJ2-2	TRBV5-1	NA	TGCGCCAGCAGCTTGGGACAGATCACCGGGGAGCTGTTTTTT	CASSLGQITGELFF
NA	TRBJ1-3	TRBV11-2	NA	TGTGCCAGCAGCTTAGGGGGCGCGGCTGGAAACACCATATATTTT	CASSLGGAAGNTIYF
NA	TRBJ2-5	TRBV21-1	NA	TGTGCCAGCAGCAAAGGGACAAGGTGGGAGACCCAGTACTTC	CASSKGTRWETQYF
once	TRBJ1-2	TRBV3-1/TRBV3-2	NA	TGTGCCAGCAGCCAAGATGCGGGGCCCAGTGGCTACACCTTC	CASSQDAGPSGYTF
few	TRBJ1-1	TRBV5-6	NA	TGTGCCAGCTTGCGGGGCTGGGACACCGGAAATGAAGCTTTCTTT	CASLRGWDTGNEAFF
NA	TRBJ1-1	TRBV6-1	NA	TGTGCCAGCAGTGAGAACAGAGTCGTGACTGAAGCTTTCTTT	CASSENRVVTEAFF
NA	TRBJ2-3	TRBV5-5	NA	TGTGCCAGCAGCTTTGGGCTAGCCGCAGATACGCAGTATTTT	CASSFGLAADTQYF
NA	TRBJ1-2	TRBV12-3/TRBV12-4	TRBD1	TGTGCCAGCAGCCCAGGGACAGGGGGCTACACCTTC	CASSPGTGGYTF
NA	TRBJ2-3	TRBV28	NA	TGTGCCAGCAGTTTTTCCTTCGGCTGGCAGGTACTCAAGTCAGATACGCAGTATTTT	CASSFSFGWQVLKSDTQYF
NA	TRBJ1-2	TRBV19	NA	TGTGCCAGTAGTATCTCGGCAAAGGACTATGGCTACACCTTC	CASSISAKDYGYTF
NA	TRBJ1-5	TRBV5-5	NA	TGTGCCAGCAGCTTTGATATGACAAATGTGCCCCAGCATTTT	CASSFDMTNVPQHF
NA	TRBJ1-2	TRBV11-2	NA	TGTGCCAGCAGCCCCCTTCGGTCTGGCGGCTACACCTTC	CASSPLRSGGYTF
NA	TRBJ1-1	TRBV5-4	NA	TGTGCCAGCAGCTTTACAGCGAACACTGAAGCTTTCTTT	CASSFTANTEAFF
NA	TRBJ1-6	TRBV5-1	NA	TGCGCCAGCAGCTTGATCGGGGGCCTTCAAAATTCACCCCTCCACTTT	CASSLIGGLQNSPLHF
NA	TRBJ1-2	TRBV5-1	NA	TGCGCCAGCAGAGGGGACCCAACACTCCATGGCTACACCTTC	CASRGDPTLHGYTF
NA	TRBJ1-5	TRBV5-6	NA	TGTGCCAGCAGCTTGTGGGACCGCTACAATCAGCCCCAGCATTTT	CASSLWDRYNQPQHF